This TCR beta chain was obtained from a study of Ad26.COV2.S vaccination and SARS-CoV-2 variants (dated by TCRdb to the early 2020s). For the study in its entirety: Donors in the vaccine arm were drawn from COV1001, a multicentre, randomized, double-blind, placebo-controlled phase I-IIa trial testing Ad26.COV2.S in healthy adults. Investigators remained blinded to trial group allocation during experiments and outcome assessment. The TCR-sequenced set comprised approximately 30 samples: about 19 Ad26.COV2.S vaccine recipients, 5 placebo recipients and 8 SARS-CoV-2 convalescent individuals. Dosing of Ad26.COV2.S was intramuscular, at either 5x10^10 or 1x10^11 viral particles, delivered as one shot or as two shots spaced 56 days apart. TCRbeta repertoire sequencing served as the tool for gauging how specific and how broad the SARS-CoV-2-reactive T cell receptors were following Ad26.COV2.S vaccination. Trial participants were randomized into five groups of five, in which low-dose or high-dose Ad26.COV2.S was given once or twice, or placebo was given on both occasions. General findings and caveats noted by the study authors: Higher spike-specific TCR breadth was observed in Ad26.COV2.S recipients than in placebo recipients (P = 0.0014). It was noted by the authors that total T cell responses may have been underestimated by the TCR breadth and depth analyses. The study lacked the statistical power to compare responses across vaccine doses or regimens. Non-spike TCR breadth was comparable between vaccine and placebo recipients, consistent with the vaccine containing only spike. After vaccination, spike-specific CD8+ and CD4+ T cell responses were reported to show substantial breadth.

The treatment or condition tag for this specimen amounts to: some 20 received Ad26.COV2.S at low or high dose, single or two shots; roughly five received placebo; per-sample allocation not given. For vaccine and placebo recipients, the sequenced repertoires came from samples collected on day 63 after the first injection. Cohort 1b enrolled roughly 25 adults aged 18-55 years at a single site in Boston, USA, between 29 July and 7 August 2020. Ad26.COV2.S consisted of a replication-incompetent adenovirus type 26 vector by which a prefusion-stabilized SARS-CoV-2 spike protein from the original Wuhan strain was expressed. As regards this clone: Its target antigen remains unknown. No much larger clone exists at a distance of one base, and base qualities are not known.

Including cysteine and phenylalanine, the CDR3 has 15 amino acids. Of all the DNA, just the CDR3 is kept, 45 bases in frame from base 1. In the germline V gene, CDR1 corresponds to MDHEN and CDR2 to SYDVKM. The junction carries 11 bases between V and J, which are trimmed by 5 bases and 0 bases respectively. The immunoSEQ Assay was used to sequence TCRbeta CDR3 regions. After extraction, genomic DNA underwent amplification by bias-controlled multiplex PCR, followed by high-throughput sequencing. On the study's bioinformatics: To quantify the absolute abundance of every unique TCRbeta CDR3 region, sequences were collapsed and filtered. T cell fraction was estimated by normalizing TCRbeta template counts to usable DNA, with usable DNA measured through amplification of reference genes found in all nucleated cells. Repertoire TCRs were annotated as SARS-CoV-2-specific when V gene, CDR3 amino acid sequence and J gene were exactly matched to a known reactive TCR set. The reference SARS-CoV-2 TCR set came from MIRA and was filtered for enrichment in COVID-19-positive ImmuneCODE repertoires, removing public or cross-reactive TCRs. Using the MIRA antigens, annotated TCRs were further analysed by specific ORF or by position within an ORF. Breadth was defined as annotated unique rearrangements over total unique productive rearrangements; depth was the summed frequency of those rearrangements. Two-sided Wilcoxon rank-sum tests were applied when comparing TCR breadth between groups. The clones in this table, taken by TCRdb from immuneACCESS, are in-frame only. Not every clone is retained; where verified, under half of the shortfall comes from an unresolved V gene, and the cause of the rest is unknown. The DNA gave D and trimming, while V, J and clone size come from that table. Present in this sample are 350,000 to 550,000 clones, roughly 89% of which were seen just once. The ten largest clones capture about 2.4% of the sample.

Sample: peripheral blood, taken in a trial of Ad26.COV2.S vaccine versus placebo. The clonotype was recovered from a person between 18 and 59 years old who received the Ad26.COV2.S COVID-19 vaccine or a placebo. This chain is built from TRBV28 and TRBJ2-1; the D gene is not confidently resolved. The DNA is as follows: TGTGCCAGCAGTCCGATCATTGGCTCCTACAATGAGCAGTTCTTC. Its coded protein is CASSPIIGSYNEQFF.